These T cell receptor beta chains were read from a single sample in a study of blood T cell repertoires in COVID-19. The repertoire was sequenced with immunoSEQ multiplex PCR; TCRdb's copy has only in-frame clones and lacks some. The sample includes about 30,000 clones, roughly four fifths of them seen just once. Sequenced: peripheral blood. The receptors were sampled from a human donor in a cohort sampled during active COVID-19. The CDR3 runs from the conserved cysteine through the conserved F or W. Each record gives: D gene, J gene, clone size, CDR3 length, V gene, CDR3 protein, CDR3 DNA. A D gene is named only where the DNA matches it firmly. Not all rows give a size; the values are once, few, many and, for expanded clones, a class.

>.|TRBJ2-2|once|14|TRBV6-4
CASSEQGSTGELFF
TGTGCCAGCAGTGAACAGGGATCTACCGGGGAGCTGTTTTTT
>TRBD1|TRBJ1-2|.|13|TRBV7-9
CASTQDRDDGYTF
TGTGCCAGCACCCAGGACAGGGATGATGGCTACACCTTC
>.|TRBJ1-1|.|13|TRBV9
CASSVEAGTEAFF
TGTGCCAGCAGCGTAGAAGCAGGGACTGAAGCTTTCTTT
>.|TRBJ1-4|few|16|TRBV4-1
CASSRDTAGTNEKLFF
TGCGCCAGCAGCCGAGATACAGCGGGCACTAATGAAAAACTGTTTTTT
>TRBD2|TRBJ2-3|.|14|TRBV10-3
CAISGTSGPDTQYF
TGTGCCATCAGTGGGACTAGCGGTCCAGATACGCAGTATTTT
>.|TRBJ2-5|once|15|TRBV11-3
CASSQNAGKGETQYF
TGTGCCAGCAGCCAAAACGCAGGGAAGGGCGAGACCCAGTACTTC
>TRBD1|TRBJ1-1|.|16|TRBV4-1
CASSQHQGALGTEAFF
TGCGCCAGCAGCCAGCACCAGGGGGCGTTGGGAACTGAAGCTTTCTTT
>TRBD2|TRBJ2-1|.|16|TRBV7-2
CASSLSGLASYNEQFF
TGTGCCAGCAGCTTATCCGGACTAGCGAGCTACAATGAGCAGTTCTTC
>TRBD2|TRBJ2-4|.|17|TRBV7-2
CASSLMQSGGALNIQYF
TGTGCCAGCAGCTTAATGCAAAGCGGGGGGGCCTTGAACATTCAGTACTTC
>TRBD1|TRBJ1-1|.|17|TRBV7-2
CASSLLGPGSGGTEAFF
TGTGCCAGCAGCTTACTGGGTCCCGGCTCAGGGGGCACTGAAGCTTTCTTT
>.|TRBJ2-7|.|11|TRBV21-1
CASSTTYEQYF
TGTGCCAGCAGCACAACCTACGAGCAGTACTTC
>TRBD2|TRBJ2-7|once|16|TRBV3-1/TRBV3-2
CASSQDLASGSYEQYF
TGTGCCAGCAGCCAAGATCTTGCTAGCGGGAGCTACGAGCAGTACTTC
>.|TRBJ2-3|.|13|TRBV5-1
CASSVGGTDTQYF
TGCGCCAGCAGCGTAGGCGGAACAGATACGCAGTATTTT
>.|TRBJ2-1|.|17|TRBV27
CASSLSGVGIGGNEQFF
TGTGCCAGCAGTTTATCGGGGGTGGGTATCGGGGGCAATGAGCAGTTCTTC
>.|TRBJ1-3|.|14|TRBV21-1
CASGITGAGNTIYF
TGTGCCAGCGGAATAACAGGGGCTGGAAACACCATATATTTT
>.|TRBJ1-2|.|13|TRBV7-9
CASSLGVPEGYTF
TGTGCCAGCAGCTTGGGTGTACCGGAGGGCTACACCTTC
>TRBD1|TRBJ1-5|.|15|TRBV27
CASSQTGAPGQPQHF
TGTGCCAGCAGCCAGACAGGGGCCCCGGGTCAGCCCCAGCATTTT
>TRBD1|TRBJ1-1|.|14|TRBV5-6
CASSLQGSVTEAFF
TGTGCCAGCAGCCTACAGGGGTCGGTGACTGAAGCTTTCTTT
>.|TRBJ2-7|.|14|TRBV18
CASSLRTSTNEQYF
TGTGCCAGCTCACTCCGGACTTCAACCAACGAGCAGTACTTC
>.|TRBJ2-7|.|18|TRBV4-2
CASSQDRMGGPSSYEQYF
TGTGCCAGCAGCCAAGATCGGATGGGGGGGCCGTCATCCTACGAGCAGTACTTC
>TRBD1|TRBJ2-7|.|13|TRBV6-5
CASRGTGLYEQYF
TGTGCCAGCAGAGGGACAGGTCTATACGAGCAGTACTTC
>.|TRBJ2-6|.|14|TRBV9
CASSVSTGANVLTF
TGTGCCAGCAGCGTATCCACTGGGGCCAACGTCCTGACTTTC
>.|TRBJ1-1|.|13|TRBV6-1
CASSEVEQAPAFF
TGTGCCAGCAGTGAAGTGGAACAGGCGCCTGCTTTCTTT
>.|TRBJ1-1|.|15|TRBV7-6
CASSLGAGESSEAFF
TGTGCCAGCAGCTTAGGGGCAGGGGAATCATCTGAAGCTTTCTTT